Shown below are 15 T cell receptor beta chains from a single sample sequenced in a study of T cell responses to AZD1222 COVID-19 vaccine. Using immunoSEQ multiplex PCR, the repertoire was profiled, and TCRdb retains in-frame clones only, with some absent. The sample records 150,000 or so clones, roughly 85% being singletons. Material: peripheral blood, obtained on day 0 of AZD1222 vaccination. These receptors all stem from an adult in good health.

The V call is TRBV19, the J call TRBJ1-2; D not certain. V shed 5 bases and J shed 4 bases, with 17 bases lying between them. Germline assignment: CDR1 LNHDA and CDR2 SQIVND (reference sequence). The CDR3 contains 15 residues. The CDR3 region is CASSLRSDILYGYTF. The DNA of the CDR3 is TGTGCCAGTAGTCTCCGCTCAGACATCCTCTATGGCTACACCTTC.

This chain joins TRBV27 and TRBJ1-1, with 9 bases lining up with TRBD1. The CDR3 length is 17 residues. V shed 3 bases, J shed 4 bases, and the junction held 12 bases outside the gene matches. Germline V gene sequence: CDR1 MNHEY, CDR2 SMNVEV (reference sequence). The CDR3 loop is CASSFSPGQGLATEAFF. The CDR3 DNA is TGTGCCAGCAGTTTTTCCCCGGGACAGGGTTTAGCCACTGAAGCTTTCTTT.

The chain carries TRBV6-4 and TRBJ2-5; 7 nucleotides line up with TRBD2. Germline values: CDR1 MRHNA, CDR2 SNTAGT. The CDR3 totals 13 residues. V lost 7 bases, J lost 4 bases, and 6 bases stayed unmatched. CDR3 protein: CASIRAGRETQYF. The CDR3 bases are TGTGCCAGCATTAGAGCGGGACGAGAGACCCAGTACTTC.

The CDR3 DNA sequence: TGTGCCAGCAGCCTGAGGGGACTAGCGTTAGATACGCAGTATTTT. Amino acids: CASSLRGLALDTQYF. The chain carries TRBV9 and TRBJ2-3; 10 bases align to TRBD2. The CDR3 contains 15 residues. J gave up 5 bases and V 4 bases, and 7 bases lay outside the gene matches. Germline-derived CDR1 and CDR2 are SGDLS and YYNGEE. Variable domain in full (rest from reference TRBV9 and TRBJ2-3): DSGVTQTPKHLITATGQRVTLRCSPRSGDLSVYWYQQSLDQGLQFLIQYYNGEERAKGNILERFSAQQFPDLHSELNLSSLELGDSALYFCASSLRGLALDTQYFGPGTRLTVL.

With respect to this clone: In the same sample, other DNA sequences code for this CDR3. This chain links TRBV19 with TRBJ2-1; tentative D call: TRBD1 (6 bases). The CDR3 is made up of 16 amino acids. Germline V CDR1 and CDR2: LNHDA, SQIVND (reference sequence). V shed 3 bases and J shed 8 bases, with 20 bases lying between them. CDR3 region: CASSIGASRQADEQFF. CDR3 in DNA: TGTGCCAGTAGTATCGGGGCCTCCAGACAGGCCGATGAGCAGTTCTTC.

Here the CDR3 DNA reads TGTGCCAGCAGCCCCCTAGCGGGAGGAACAGATACGCAGTATTTT. It encodes CASSPLAGGTDTQYF. The V and J genes are TRBV7-9 and TRBJ2-3; 11 bases map to TRBD2. This CDR3 has 15 amino acids. In germline, CDR1 is SEHNR, CDR2 FQNEAQ (reference sequence). Losses at the gene ends were 5 bases for V and 3 bases for J; bases not matched to a gene: 4.

The CDR3 DNA follows: TGCGCCAGCAGCGATGACAGGGCTGTAGACACTGAAGCTTTCTTT. As protein: CASSDDRAVDTEAFF. This chain connects TRBV5-1 to TRBJ1-1, with TRBD1 identical over 7 bases. This CDR3 is 15 amino acids long. Germline lookup yields CDR1 SGHRS and CDR2 YFSETQ. The V and J ends lost 4 bases and 3 bases, in that order; junction bases with no gene match: 9.

The gene calls are TRBV7-9 and TRBJ1-4, with 10 bases fitting TRBD1. The V segment lost 3 bases and the J segment 6 bases; nucleotides outside the gene matches: 4. This CDR3 spans 15 amino acids. The V gene's germline CDR1 is SEHNR and CDR2 FQNEAQ (reference sequence). DNA for the CDR3: TGTGCCAGCAGCTTCTCCGGGACAGGGGATGAAAAACTGTTTTTT. Its protein is CASSFSGTGDEKLFF.

This chain uses TRBV5-4 with TRBJ2-3; 8 bases map to TRBD1. J gave up 2 bases and V 4 bases, and 9 bases lay outside the gene matches. There are 16 residues in the CDR3. Germline V CDR1 and CDR2: SGHNT, YYREEE (reference sequence). CDR3 amino acids: CASSVGQVRSTDTQYF. The CDR3 DNA reads as TGTGCCAGCAGCGTGGGACAGGTCCGATCCACAGATACGCAGTATTTT. Filled out from reference TRBV5-4 and TRBJ2-3, the complete variable domain reads ETGVTQSPTHLIKTRGQQVTLRCSSQSGHNTVSWYQQALGQGPQFIFQYYREEENGRGNFPPRFSGLQFPNYSSELNVNALELDDSALYLCASSVGQVRSTDTQYFGPGTRLTVL.

The chain couples TRBV28 to TRBJ2-7; a possible D gene is TRBD2 (5 bases). Per the germline V gene, CDR1 is MDHEN and CDR2 is SYDVKM. The germline V and J ends were trimmed by 11 bases and 4 bases, with 15 bases remaining between them. This CDR3 spans 12 amino acids. The CDR3 here is CAVRDSVYEQYF. The DNA for the CDR3 is TGTGCCGTACGGGATAGTGTATACGAGCAGTACTTC.

In its sample, this clone was seen once. The V gene is TRBV5-4, the J gene TRBJ1-2, with D possibly TRBD1 on 5 matching bases. From germline, CDR1 is SGHNT and CDR2 YYREEE (reference sequence). The CDR3 is 14 amino acids. V lost 4 bases to trimming and J lost 4 bases, with 14 bases between them. CDR3 region: CASSAEAGIYGYTF. In DNA, the CDR3 is TGTGCCAGCAGCGCAGAGGCAGGGATCTATGGCTACACCTTC.

V and J are TRBV30 and TRBJ1-2; D remains unclear. CDR1 is GTSNPN, CDR2 SVGIG, per germline (reference sequence). The V gene lost 4 bases and the J gene lost 5 bases, with 11 bases spanning the gap. The CDR3 contains 12 residues. The CDR3 region is CAWTGPIYGYTF. The CDR3 DNA is TGTGCCTGGACCGGACCGATATATGGCTACACCTTC. Looking up the rest from reference TRBV30 and TRBJ1-2 gives the full variable domain: SQTIHQWPATLVQPVGSPLSLECTVEGTSNPNLYWYRQAAGRGLQLLFYSVGIGQISSEVPQNLSASRPQDRQFILSSKKLLLSDSGFYLCAWTGPIYGYTFGSGTRLTVV.

This clone was picked up one time. This chain uses TRBV25-1 with TRBJ1-2; TRBD1 matches 10 bases. Trimming removed 4 bases from V and 0 bases from J; junction bases left unmatched: 5. Per the germline V gene, CDR1 is MGHDK and CDR2 is SYGVNS. CDR3 length: 16 residues. CDR3 nucleotides: TGTGCCAGCAGTGTATCCGGGACAGGGGCTAACTATGGCTACACCTTC. The encoded protein is CASSVSGTGANYGYTF.

This clone was observed a single time. V and J are TRBV5-4 and TRBJ2-7; a possible D gene is TRBD1 (6 bases). The CDR3 runs 16 residues. CDR1 is SGHNT, CDR2 YYREEE, per germline (reference sequence). Between the trimmed V and J ends, which lost 4 bases and 7 bases, there was a span of 24 bases. CDR3 DNA: TGTGCCAGCAGCCTTTACTCAGGGGACCTACCGAGGGAGCAGTACTTC. This codes for CASSLYSGDLPREQYF. Looking up the rest from reference TRBV5-4 and TRBJ2-7 gives the full variable domain: ETGVTQSPTHLIKTRGQQVTLRCSSQSGHNTVSWYQQALGQGPQFIFQYYREEENGRGNFPPRFSGLQFPNYSSELNVNALELDDSALYLCASSLYSGDLPREQYFGPGTRLTVT.

A few counts support this clone. The V and J genes are TRBV3-1 (or the pseudogene TRBV3-2) and TRBJ2-3, with D perhaps matching TRBD2 (6 bases). Trimming stripped 9 bases from V and 6 bases from J, with 19 bases between. CDR3 length: 14 amino acids. The germline gives CDR1 LGHDT, CDR2 YNNKEL (reference sequence). CDR3: CASAPGGLSDTQYF. Written as DNA, the CDR3 is TGTGCCAGTGCCCCAGGAGGGCTGTCGGATACGCAGTATTTT.